This TCR beta chain was documented in a study of T-cell memory formation after mild COVID-19. This CDR3 contains 17 residues. The V gene's germline CDR1 is LGHNT and CDR2 FRNRAP. With 0 bases removed from V and 4 bases from J, the gap between germline ends came to 15 bases. Each CDR3 protein gets one entry after TCRdb re-called the 5' RACE reads with MiXCR. The sample holds some 200,000 distinct CDR3 sequences; roughly 10% are singletons and the top ten take 3.5%. The chain uses TRBV12-5 and TRBJ2-2; the D gene is possibly TRBD2 (5 bases). What was sequenced was PBMCs or a T cell subset sorted from them (not recorded which). The sequence was collected from a man aged 18 to 30 who had mild COVID-19 (a few samples of this study predate the infection). Cell type and time point are not known. CDR3 amino acids: CASGLVRGTAATGELFF. In DNA form, the CDR3 reads TGTGCTAGTGGTTTGGTACGGGGAACAGCAGCCACCGGGGAGCTGTTTTTT.